The 5 T cell receptor beta chains in this list originate from one sample, sequenced in a study of control samples from healthy donors and cancer patients. Some clones are missing from TCRdb's copy, which holds only in-frame ones; the method was immunoSEQ multiplex PCR. The repertoire consists of some 150,000 clones, with 94% occurring once and the leading ten covering around 13%. Sequenced sample: blood. These receptors originate from a man aged 40-49 years in good health.

This chain connects TRBV24-1 to TRBJ2-1; 9 nucleotides line up with TRBD2. The germline CDR1 and CDR2 sequences are KGHDR and SFDVKD. This CDR3 is 14 amino acids long. J lost 10 bases, V lost 5 bases, and 8 bases had no gene match. This CDR3 reads CATSGSSGINEQFF. For the CDR3, the DNA is TGTGCCACCAGTGGCTCTAGCGGGATAAACGAGCAGTTCTTC.

This sequence joins TRBV5-6 and TRBJ2-3, with D possibly matching TRBD1 (5 bases). With 3 bases removed from V and 0 bases from J, the gap between germline ends came to 14 bases. The CDR3 length is 16 residues. Looked up from germline, CDR1 is SGHDT and CDR2 is YYEEEE. The CDR3 DNA follows: TGTGCCAGCAGCTCCCTAGGGGAAACTAGCACAGATACGCAGTATTTT. This sequence encodes CASSSLGETSTDTQYF.

The V gene is TRBV12-3 or TRBV12-4, the J gene TRBJ2-1, with 7 nucleotides matching TRBD2. The CDR3 totals 12 residues. V was pared by 7 bases and J by 7 bases, with 4 bases of the junction left unmatched. CDR3 amino acids: CASIWEGNEQFF. CDR3 coding DNA: TGTGCCAGCATCTGGGAGGGTAATGAGCAGTTCTTC.

This chain joins TRBV3-1 (or the pseudogene TRBV3-2) and TRBJ2-7, with 11 bases identical to TRBD1. Germline CDR1 and CDR2: LGHDT and YNNKEL (reference sequence). The ends lost 1 base at V and 1 base at J; junction bases unmatched: 6. The CDR3 runs to 17 residues. This CDR3 is CASSQAGTGGLSYEQYF. The DNA for the CDR3 is TGTGCCAGCAGCCAAGCGGGGACAGGGGGTCTATCCTACGAGCAGTACTTC.

The rearrangement links TRBV4-3 to TRBJ1-5; D unclear. The V end lost 0 bases, the J end lost 4 bases, and 10 bases lay between the germline ends. The germline V gene encodes CDR1 LGHNA and CDR2 YSLEER. The CDR3 extends over 15 amino acids. The CDR3 DNA is TGCGCCAGCAGCCAAGACGCCAGGCCGAATCAGCCCCAGCATTTT. The encoded protein is CASSQDARPNQPQHF.